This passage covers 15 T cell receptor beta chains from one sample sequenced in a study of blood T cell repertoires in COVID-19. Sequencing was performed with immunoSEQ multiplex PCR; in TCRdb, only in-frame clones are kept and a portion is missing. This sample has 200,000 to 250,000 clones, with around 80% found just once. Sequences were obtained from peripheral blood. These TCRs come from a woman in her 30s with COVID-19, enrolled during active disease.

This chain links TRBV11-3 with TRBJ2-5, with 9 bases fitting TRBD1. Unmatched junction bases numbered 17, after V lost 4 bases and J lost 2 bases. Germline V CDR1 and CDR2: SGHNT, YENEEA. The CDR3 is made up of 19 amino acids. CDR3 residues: CASSSGMGQGVYGQETQYF. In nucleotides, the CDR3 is TGTGCCAGCAGCTCAGGGATGGGACAGGGCGTCTACGGGCAAGAGACCCAGTACTTC.

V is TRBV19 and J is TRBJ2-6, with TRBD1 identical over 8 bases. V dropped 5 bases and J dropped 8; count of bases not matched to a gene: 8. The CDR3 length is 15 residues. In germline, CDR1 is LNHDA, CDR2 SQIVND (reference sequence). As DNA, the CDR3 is TGTGCCAGTAGTCCTCGGACAGGGAGTACCAACGTCCTGACTTTC. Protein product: CASSPRTGSTNVLTF.

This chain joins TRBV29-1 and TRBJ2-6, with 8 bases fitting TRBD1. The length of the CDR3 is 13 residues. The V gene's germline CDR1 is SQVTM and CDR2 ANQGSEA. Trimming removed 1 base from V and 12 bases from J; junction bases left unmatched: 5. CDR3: CSVEVTGAGVLTF. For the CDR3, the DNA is TGCAGCGTTGAAGTGACAGGGGCCGGCGTCCTGACTTTC.

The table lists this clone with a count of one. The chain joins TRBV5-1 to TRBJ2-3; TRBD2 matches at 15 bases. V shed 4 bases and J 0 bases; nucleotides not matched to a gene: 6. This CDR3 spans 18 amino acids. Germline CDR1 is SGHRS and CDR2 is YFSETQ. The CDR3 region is CASSTGLAGGRSTDTQYF. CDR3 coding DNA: TGCGCCAGCAGCACCGGACTAGCGGGAGGGCGGAGCACAGATACGCAGTATTTT.

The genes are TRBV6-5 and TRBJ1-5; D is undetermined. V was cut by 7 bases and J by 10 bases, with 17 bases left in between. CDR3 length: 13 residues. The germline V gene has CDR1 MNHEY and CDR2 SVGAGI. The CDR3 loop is CASNPKTTTPQHF. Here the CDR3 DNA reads TGTGCCAGCAACCCCAAAACTACAACACCCCAGCATTTT.

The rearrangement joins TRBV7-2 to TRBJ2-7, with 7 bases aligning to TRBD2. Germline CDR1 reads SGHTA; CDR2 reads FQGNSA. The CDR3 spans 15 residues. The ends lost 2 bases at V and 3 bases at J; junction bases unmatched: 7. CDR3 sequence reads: CASSLRWEGIYEQYF. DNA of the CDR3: TGTGCCAGCAGCTTACGGTGGGAGGGTATCTACGAGCAGTACTTC. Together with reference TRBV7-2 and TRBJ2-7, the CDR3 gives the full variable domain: GAGVSQSPSNKVTEKGKDVELRCDPISGHTALYWYRQSLGQGLEFLIYFQGNSAPDKSGLPSDRFSAERTGGSVSTLTIQRTQQEDSAVYLCASSLRWEGIYEQYFGPGTRLTVT.

The CDR3 region is CASSQTSGNSYNEQFF. CDR3 bases: TGTGCCAGCAGCCAGACTAGCGGTAACTCCTACAATGAGCAGTTCTTC. This chain uses TRBV3-1 (or the pseudogene TRBV3-2) with TRBJ2-1, with 9 bases aligning to TRBD2. Germline-derived CDR1 and CDR2 are LGHDT and YNNKEL (reference sequence). This CDR3 is 16 amino acids long. V gave up 3 bases and J gave up 0 bases; unmatched junction bases: 3.

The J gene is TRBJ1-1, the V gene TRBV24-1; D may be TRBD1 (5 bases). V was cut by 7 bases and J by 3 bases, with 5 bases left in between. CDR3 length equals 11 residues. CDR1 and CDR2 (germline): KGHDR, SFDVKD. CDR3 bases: TGTGCCACCAGAGGGGACACTGAAGCTTTCTTT. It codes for CATRGDTEAFF.

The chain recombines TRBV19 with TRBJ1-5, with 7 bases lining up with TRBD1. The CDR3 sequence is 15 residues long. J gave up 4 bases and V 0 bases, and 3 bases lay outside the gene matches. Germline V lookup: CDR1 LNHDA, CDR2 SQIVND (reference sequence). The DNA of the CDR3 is TGTGCCAGTAGTATAGATGGGACAGCGAATCAGCCCCAGCATTTT. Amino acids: CASSIDGTANQPQHF.

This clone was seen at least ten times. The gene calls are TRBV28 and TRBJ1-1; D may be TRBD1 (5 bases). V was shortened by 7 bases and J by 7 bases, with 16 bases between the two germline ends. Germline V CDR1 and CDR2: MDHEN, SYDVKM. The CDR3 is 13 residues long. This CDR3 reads CASTPAGKGEAFF. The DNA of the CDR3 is TGTGCCAGCACCCCCGCAGGGAAAGGTGAAGCTTTCTTT.

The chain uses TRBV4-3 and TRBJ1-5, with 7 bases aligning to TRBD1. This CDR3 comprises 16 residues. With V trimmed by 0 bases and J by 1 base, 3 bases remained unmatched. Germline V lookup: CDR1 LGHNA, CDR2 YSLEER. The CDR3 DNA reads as TGCGCCAGCAGCCAAGAGAGGGGGCAAAGCAATCAGCCCCAGCATTTT. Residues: CASSQERGQSNQPQHF.

For the CDR3, the DNA is TGTGCCAGCAGTGGACTAGCGGGAGTCAATGAGCAGTTCTTC. It specifies CASSGLAGVNEQFF. V usage is TRBV25-1 and J usage is TRBJ2-1, with 12 positions matching TRBD2. There are 14 residues in the CDR3. The germline V gene encodes CDR1 MGHDK and CDR2 SYGVNS. The junction had 1 base not matched to a gene; V was cut back by 4 bases and J by 6 bases.

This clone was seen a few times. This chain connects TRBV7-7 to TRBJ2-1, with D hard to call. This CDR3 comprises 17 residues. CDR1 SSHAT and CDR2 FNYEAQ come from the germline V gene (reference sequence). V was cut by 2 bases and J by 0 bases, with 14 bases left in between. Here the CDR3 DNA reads TGTGCCAGCAGCTTATTTTCGGGTCGACCCTCCTACAATGAGCAGTTCTTC. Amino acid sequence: CASSLFSGRPSYNEQFF.

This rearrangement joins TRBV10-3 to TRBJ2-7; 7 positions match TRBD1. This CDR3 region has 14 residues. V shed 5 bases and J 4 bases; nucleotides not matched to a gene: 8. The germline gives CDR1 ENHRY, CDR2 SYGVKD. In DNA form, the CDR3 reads TGTGCCATCAGTCGTTCAACAGGGGAGTACGAGCAGTACTTC. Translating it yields CAISRSTGEYEQYF.

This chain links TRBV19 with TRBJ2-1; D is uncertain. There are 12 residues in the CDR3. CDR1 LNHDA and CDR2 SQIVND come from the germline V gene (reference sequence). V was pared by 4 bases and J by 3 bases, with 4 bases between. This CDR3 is CASSTYYNEQFF. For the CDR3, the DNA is TGTGCCAGTAGTACTTACTACAATGAGCAGTTCTTC.